This T cell receptor delta chain was profiled in a study of gamma-delta T cells after stem cell transplantation. This clone was found a few times. TCRdb shows a much larger clone's protein in place of this DNA's translation, and the two differ at residue 9, likely through a read error; the protein shown is translated from the DNA. Germline V gene sequence: CDR1 GEAIGNYY, CDR2 EKD. The V gene lost 1 base and the J gene lost 0 bases, with 11 bases spanning the gap. The CDR3 spans 15 residues. TCRdb called clones anew from the RT-PCR reads with CATT. Of 2,500 to 3,000 delta-chain clones in the sample, approximately 2.6% were seen once.

The material sequenced was gamma-delta T cells. The clonotype was recovered from a human donor. It is not recorded whose cells these are; they may come from a transplant donor. This chain links TRDV2 with TRDJ1, with TRDD3 as a possible D gene (5 bases). This chain's CDR3 is CACDTIGAHTDKLIF. The CDR3 bases are TGTGCCTGTGACACGATTGGGGCGCACACCGATAAACTCATCTTT.